This TCR beta chain was retrieved from a study of naive and memory T cell subsets. This clonotype was counted many times. Ligated cDNA underwent four rounds of PCR with nested alpha and beta constant region primers and SP2. Alpha and beta constant region primers primed reverse transcription for blood and skin samples. TCRdb re-derived calls from the UMI-ligation and nested PCR reads in MiXCR, one entry per CDR3 protein. The sample lists around 24,000 distinct CDR3 sequences, roughly 5.2% occurring once. An oligonucleotide containing a UMI was ligated to the 3' end of TCR cDNA. Reverse transcription used DNase-treated unsorted total RNA, aiming for roughly 1 to 1,100 ng. The V gene end was trimmed by 0 bases and the J gene end by 6 bases; junction bases not matched to a gene: 8. The CDR3 is 16 amino acids. Looked up from germline, CDR1 is SGDLS and CDR2 is YYNGEE.

Material for sequencing was blood. The rearrangement links TRBV9 to TRBJ2-3, with 9 nucleotides matching TRBD2. This clonotype was obtained from an adult in good health. CDR3 region: CASSVVSSGSRDTQYF. The CDR3 bases are TGTGCCAGCAGCGTAGTCAGTAGCGGGAGCCGGGATACGCAGTATTTT.